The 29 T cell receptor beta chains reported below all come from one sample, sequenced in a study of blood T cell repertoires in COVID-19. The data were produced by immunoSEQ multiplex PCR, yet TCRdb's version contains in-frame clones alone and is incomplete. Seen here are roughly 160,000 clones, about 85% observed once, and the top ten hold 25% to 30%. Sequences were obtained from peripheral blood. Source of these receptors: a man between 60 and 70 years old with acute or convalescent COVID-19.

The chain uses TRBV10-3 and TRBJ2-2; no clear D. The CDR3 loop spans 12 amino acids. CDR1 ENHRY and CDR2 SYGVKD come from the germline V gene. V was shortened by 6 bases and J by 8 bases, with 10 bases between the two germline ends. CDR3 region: CAIREASGELFF. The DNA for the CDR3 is TGTGCCATCAGAGAAGCCTCAGGGGAGCTGTTTTTT.

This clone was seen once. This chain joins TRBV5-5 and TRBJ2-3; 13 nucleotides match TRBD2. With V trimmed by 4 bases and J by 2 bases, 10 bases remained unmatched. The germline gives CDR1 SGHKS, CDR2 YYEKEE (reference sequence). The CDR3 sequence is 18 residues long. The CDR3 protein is CASSPPSGLAGSTDTQYF. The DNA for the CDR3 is TGTGCCAGCAGCCCCCCTTCGGGACTAGCGGGATCCACAGATACGCAGTATTTT.

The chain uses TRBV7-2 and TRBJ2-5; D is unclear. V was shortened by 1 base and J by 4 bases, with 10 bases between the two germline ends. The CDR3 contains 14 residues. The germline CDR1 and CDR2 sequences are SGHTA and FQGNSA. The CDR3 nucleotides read TGTGCCAGCAGCTTAGGGTCGGTAACAGAGACCCAGTACTTC. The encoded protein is CASSLGSVTETQYF.

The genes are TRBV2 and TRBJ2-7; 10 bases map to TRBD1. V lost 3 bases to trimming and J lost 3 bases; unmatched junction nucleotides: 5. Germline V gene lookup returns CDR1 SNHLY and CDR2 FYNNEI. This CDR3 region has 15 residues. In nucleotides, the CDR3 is TGTGCCAGCAGTGACCCCGGGACAGGGGACTACGAGCAGTACTTC. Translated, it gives CASSDPGTGDYEQYF.

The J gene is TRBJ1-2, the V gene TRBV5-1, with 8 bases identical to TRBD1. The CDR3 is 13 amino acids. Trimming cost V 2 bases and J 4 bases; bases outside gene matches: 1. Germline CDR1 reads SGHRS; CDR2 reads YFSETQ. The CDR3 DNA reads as TGCGCCAGCAGCTTCGGACAGGGCTATGGCTACACCTTC. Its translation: CASSFGQGYGYTF.

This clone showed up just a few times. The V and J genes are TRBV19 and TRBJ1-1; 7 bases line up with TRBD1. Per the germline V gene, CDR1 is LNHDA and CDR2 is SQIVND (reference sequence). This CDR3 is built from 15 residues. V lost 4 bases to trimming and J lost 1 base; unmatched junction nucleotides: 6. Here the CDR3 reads CASSTLQGTNTEAFF. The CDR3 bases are TGTGCCAGTAGTACTCTACAGGGGACGAACACTGAAGCTTTCTTT.

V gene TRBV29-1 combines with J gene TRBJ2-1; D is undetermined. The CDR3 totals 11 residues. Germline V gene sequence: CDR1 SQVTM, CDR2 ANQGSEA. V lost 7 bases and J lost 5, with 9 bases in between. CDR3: CSASRDNEQFF. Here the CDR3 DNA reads TGCAGCGCTAGTAGAGACAATGAGCAGTTCTTC.

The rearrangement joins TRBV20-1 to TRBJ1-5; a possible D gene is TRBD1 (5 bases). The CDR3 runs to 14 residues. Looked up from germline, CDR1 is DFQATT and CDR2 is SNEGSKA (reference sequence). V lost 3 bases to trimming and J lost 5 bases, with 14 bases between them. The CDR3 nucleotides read TGCAGTGCTAGTCGAAGGAGGGGAGATCAGCCCCAGCATTTT. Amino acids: CSASRRRGDQPQHF.

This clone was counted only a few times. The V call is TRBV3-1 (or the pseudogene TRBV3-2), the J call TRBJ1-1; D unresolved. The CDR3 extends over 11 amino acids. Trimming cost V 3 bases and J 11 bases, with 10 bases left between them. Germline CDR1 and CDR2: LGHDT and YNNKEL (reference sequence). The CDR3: CASSHGGGAFF. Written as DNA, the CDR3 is TGTGCCAGCAGCCATGGAGGAGGGGCTTTCTTT.

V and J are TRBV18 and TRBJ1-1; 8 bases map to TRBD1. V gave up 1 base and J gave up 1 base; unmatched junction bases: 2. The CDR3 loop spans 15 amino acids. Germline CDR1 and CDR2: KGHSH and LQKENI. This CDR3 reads CASSPRTGKNTEAFF. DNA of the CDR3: TGTGCCAGCTCACCACGGACAGGGAAGAACACTGAAGCTTTCTTT.

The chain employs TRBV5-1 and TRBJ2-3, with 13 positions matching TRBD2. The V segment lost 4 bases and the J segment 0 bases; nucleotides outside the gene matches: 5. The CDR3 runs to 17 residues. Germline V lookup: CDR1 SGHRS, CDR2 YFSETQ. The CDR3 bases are TGCGCCAGCAGCCGCAAGACTAGCGGGGGGAGCACAGATACGCAGTATTTT. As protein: CASSRKTSGGSTDTQYF.

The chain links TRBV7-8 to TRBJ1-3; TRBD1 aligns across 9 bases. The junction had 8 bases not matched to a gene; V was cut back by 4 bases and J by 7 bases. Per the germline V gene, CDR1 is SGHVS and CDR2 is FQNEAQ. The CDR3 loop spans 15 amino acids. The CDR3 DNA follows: TGTGCCAGCAGCTCCCTTGGAGGACAGGGGAACACCATATATTTT. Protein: CASSSLGGQGNTIYF.

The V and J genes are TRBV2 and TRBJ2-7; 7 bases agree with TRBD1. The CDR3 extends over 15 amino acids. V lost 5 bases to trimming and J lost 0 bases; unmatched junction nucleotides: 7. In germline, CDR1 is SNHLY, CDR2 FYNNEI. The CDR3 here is CASSQGQPSSYEQYV. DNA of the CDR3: TGTGCCAGCAGTCAGGGACAGCCTTCCTCCTACGAGCAGTACGTC.

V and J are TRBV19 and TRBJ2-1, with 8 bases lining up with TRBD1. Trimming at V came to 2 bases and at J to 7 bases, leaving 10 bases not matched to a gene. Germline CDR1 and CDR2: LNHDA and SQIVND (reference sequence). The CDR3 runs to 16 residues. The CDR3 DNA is TGTGCCAGTAGTATACCCAGACAGGGGCCGTGGAATGAGCAGTTCTTC. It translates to CASSIPRQGPWNEQFF.

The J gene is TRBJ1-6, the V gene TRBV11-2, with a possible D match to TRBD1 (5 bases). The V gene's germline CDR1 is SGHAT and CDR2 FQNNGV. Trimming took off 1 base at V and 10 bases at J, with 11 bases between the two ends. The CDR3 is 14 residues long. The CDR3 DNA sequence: TGTGCCAGCAGCTTAGGTGTCAGGGAATCACCCCTCCACTTT. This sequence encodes CASSLGVRESPLHF.

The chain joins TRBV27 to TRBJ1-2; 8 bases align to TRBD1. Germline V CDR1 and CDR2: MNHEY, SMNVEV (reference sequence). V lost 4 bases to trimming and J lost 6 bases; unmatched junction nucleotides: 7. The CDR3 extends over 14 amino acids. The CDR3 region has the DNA TGTGCCAGCAGTTACCAGGGGGCGCTGAATGGCTACACCTTC. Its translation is CASSYQGALNGYTF.

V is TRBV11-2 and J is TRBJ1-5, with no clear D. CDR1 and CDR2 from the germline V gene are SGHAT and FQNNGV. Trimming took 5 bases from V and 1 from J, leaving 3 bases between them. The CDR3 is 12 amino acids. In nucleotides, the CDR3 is TGTGCCAGCAGCCAAAGCAATCAGCCCCAGCATTTT. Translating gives CASSQSNQPQHF.

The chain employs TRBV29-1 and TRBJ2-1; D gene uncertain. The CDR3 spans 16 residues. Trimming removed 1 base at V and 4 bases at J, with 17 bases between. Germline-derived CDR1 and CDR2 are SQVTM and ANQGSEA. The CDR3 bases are TGCAGCGTTGAAGCCCAGCTCCCAGGCCTTTACAATGAGCAGTTCTTC. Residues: CSVEAQLPGLYNEQFF.

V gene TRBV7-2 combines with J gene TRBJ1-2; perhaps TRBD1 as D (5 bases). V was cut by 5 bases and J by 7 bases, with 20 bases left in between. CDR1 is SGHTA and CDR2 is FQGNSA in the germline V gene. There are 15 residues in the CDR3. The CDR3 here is CASSLKITGTPGYTF. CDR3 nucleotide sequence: TGTGCCAGCAGCCTGAAAATCACAGGAACCCCTGGCTACACCTTC.

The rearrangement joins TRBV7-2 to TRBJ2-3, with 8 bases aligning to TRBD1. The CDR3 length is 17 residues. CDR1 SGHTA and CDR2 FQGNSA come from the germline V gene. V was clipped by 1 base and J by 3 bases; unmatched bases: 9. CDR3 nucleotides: TGTGCCAGCAGCTTAGTCGCGACAGGGGTTAAAACAGATACGCAGTATTTT. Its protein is CASSLVATGVKTDTQYF.

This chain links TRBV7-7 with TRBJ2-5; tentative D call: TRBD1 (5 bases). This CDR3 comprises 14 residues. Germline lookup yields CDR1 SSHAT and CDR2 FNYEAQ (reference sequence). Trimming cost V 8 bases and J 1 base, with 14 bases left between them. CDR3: CASAKGALQETQYF. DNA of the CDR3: TGTGCCAGCGCGAAAGGGGCTCTCCAAGAGACCCAGTACTTC. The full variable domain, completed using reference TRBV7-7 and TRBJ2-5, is GAGVSQSPRYKVTKRGQDVTLRCDPISSHATLYWYQQALGQGPEFLTYFNYEAQPDKSGLPSDRFSAERPEGSISTLTIQRTEQRDSAMYRCASAKGALQETQYFGPGTRLLVL.

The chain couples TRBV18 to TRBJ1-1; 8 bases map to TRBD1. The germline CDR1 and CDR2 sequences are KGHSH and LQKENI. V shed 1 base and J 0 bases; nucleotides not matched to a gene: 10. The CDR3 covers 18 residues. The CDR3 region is CASSPLAFSGGLNTEAFF. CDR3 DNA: TGTGCCAGCTCACCACTCGCCTTTTCAGGGGGCTTGAACACTGAAGCTTTCTTT.

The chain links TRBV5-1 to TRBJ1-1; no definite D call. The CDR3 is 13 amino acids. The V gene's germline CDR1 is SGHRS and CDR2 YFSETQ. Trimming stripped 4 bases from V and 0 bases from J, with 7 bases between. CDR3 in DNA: TGCGCCAGCAGCCGGGAGGTGAACACTGAAGCTTTCTTT. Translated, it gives CASSREVNTEAFF.

The CDR3 DNA reads as TGTGCCAGCAGCCAAGATCTCACCGGGACTAAAGCTTTCTTT. This sequence encodes CASSQDLTGTKAFF. This rearrangement joins TRBV4-2 to TRBJ1-1; D is perhaps TRBD1 (5 bases). V was clipped by 0 bases and J by 9 bases, with 14 bases between them. Germline assignment: CDR1 LGHNA and CDR2 YNFKEQ. This CDR3 is built from 14 residues.

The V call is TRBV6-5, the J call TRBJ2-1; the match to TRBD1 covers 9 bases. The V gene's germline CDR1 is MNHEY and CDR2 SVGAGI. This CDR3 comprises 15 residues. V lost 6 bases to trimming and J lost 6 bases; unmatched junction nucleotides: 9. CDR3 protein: CASSHTLQGANEQFF. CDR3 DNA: TGTGCCAGCAGCCACACCCTACAGGGGGCCAATGAGCAGTTCTTC.

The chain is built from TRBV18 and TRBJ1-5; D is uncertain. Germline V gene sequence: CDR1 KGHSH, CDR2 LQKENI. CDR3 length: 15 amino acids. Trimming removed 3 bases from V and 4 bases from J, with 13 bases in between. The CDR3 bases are TGTGCCAGCTCACCGGGGAGGCAGGCAAATCAGCCCCAGCATTTT. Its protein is CASSPGRQANQPQHF.

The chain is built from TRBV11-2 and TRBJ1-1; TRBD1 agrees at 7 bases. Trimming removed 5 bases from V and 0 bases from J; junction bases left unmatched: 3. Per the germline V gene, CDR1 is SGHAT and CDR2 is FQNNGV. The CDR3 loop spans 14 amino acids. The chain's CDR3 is CASSLGQMNTEAFF. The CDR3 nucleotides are TGTGCCAGCAGCCTGGGACAGATGAACACTGAAGCTTTCTTT.

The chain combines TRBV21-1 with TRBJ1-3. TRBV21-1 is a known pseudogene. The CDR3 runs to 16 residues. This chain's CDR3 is CASSKPREVAGNTIYF. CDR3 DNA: TGTGCCAGCAGCAAGCCCAGGGAGGTAGCTGGAAACACCATATATTTT.

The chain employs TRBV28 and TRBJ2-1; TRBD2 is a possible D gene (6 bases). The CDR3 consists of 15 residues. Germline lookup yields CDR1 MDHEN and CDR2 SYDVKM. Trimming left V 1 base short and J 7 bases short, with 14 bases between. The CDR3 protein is CASSLLAPRGNEQFF. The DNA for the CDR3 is TGTGCCAGCAGTTTATTGGCCCCCCGGGGGAATGAGCAGTTCTTC.